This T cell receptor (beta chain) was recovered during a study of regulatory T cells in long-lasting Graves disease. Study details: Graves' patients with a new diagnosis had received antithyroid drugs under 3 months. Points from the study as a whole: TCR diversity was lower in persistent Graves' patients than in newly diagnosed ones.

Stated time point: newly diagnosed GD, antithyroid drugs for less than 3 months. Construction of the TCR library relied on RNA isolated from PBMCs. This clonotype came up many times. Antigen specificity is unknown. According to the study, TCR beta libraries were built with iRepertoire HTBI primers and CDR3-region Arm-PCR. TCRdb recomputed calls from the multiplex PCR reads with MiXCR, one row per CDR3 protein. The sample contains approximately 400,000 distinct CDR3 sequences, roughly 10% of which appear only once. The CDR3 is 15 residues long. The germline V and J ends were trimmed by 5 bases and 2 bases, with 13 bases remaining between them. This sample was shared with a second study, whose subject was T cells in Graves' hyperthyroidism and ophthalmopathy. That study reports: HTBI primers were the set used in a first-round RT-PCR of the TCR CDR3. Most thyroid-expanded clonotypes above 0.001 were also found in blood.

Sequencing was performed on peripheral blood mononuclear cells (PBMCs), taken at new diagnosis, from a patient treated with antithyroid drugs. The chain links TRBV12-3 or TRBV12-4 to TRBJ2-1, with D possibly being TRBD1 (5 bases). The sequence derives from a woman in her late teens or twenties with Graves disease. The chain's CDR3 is CASSPGFGTYNEQFF. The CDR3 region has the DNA TGTGCCAGCAGTCCAGGGTTTGGGACCTACAATGAGCAGTTCTTC.